This T cell receptor (beta chain) comes out of a study of cytomegalovirus exposure and HLA in healthy donors. Study-level background: Of around 400 genotyped donors, more than 75% grouped in the Caucasian-associated ancestry cluster.

This clone has a handful of counts. V shed 8 bases and J shed 1 base, with 30 bases lying between them. CDR1 and CDR2 (germline): MNHEY, SMNVEV (reference sequence). CDR3 length equals 19 residues. PCR used 60 Vbeta primers and 13 Jbeta primers. Only in-frame clones appear in the TCRdb table, and some are missing; sequencing was by immunoSEQ multiplex PCR. This sample has more than 85,000 clones; approximately 11% occur once, and the top ten carry around 16%. The sequencing sample was made of PBMCs. This clonotype was obtained from a man between 40 and 49 years old in good health and CMV-seropositive. The V call is TRBV27, the J call TRBJ2-7; possibly TRBD1 for D (6 bases). CDR3 sequence (DNA): TGTGCCAGCTATCCGGGACCGATGACAGGCCTGCGAGGGTCCTACGAGCAGTACTTC. It encodes CASYPGPMTGLRGSYEQYF.